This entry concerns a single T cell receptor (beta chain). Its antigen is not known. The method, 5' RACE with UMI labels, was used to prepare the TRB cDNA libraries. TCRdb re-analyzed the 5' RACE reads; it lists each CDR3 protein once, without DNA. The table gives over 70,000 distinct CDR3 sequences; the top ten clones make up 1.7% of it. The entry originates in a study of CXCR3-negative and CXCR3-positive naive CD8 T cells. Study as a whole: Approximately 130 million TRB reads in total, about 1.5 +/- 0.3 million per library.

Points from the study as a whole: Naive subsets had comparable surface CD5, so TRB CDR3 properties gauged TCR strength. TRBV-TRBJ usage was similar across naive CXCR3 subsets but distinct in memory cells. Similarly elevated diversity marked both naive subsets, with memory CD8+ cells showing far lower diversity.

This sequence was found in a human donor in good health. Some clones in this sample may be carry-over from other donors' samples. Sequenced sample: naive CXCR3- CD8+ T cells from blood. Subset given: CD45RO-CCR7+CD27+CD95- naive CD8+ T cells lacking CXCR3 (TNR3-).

CDR3 residues: CASSSLASTDTQYF. The chain combines TRBV6-2 or TRBV6-3 with TRBJ2-3; TCRdb calls TRBD2, which cannot be checked without DNA. This CDR3 contains 14 residues. The germline V gene has CDR1 MNHEY and CDR2 SVGEGT.